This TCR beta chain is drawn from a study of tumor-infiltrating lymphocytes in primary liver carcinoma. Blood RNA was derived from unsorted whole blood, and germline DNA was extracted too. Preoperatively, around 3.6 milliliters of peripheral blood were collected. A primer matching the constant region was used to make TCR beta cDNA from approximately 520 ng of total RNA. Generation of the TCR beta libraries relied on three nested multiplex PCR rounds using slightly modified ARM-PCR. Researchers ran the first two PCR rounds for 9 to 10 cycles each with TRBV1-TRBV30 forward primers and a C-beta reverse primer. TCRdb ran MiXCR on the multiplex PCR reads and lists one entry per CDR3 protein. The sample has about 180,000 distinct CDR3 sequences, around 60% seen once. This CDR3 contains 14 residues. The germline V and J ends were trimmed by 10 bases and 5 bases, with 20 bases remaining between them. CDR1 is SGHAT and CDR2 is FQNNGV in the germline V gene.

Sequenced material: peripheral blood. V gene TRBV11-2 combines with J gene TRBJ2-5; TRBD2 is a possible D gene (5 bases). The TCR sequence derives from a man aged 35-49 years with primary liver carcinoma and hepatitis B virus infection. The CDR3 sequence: CANRAGGGRETQYF. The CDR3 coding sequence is TGTGCCAACAGAGCTGGAGGAGGTCGGGAGACCCAGTACTTC.